These 25 T cell receptor beta chains were sequenced from one sample in a study of blood T cell repertoires in COVID-19. The table came from immunoSEQ multiplex PCR; TCRdb's copy has only in-frame clones and leaves some out. The sample consists of some 180,000 clones, around 90% of them appearing once. Sequences were obtained from peripheral blood. The source is a man aged 50-60 years with acute or convalescent COVID-19.

This chain joins TRBV28 and TRBJ2-5, with D possibly being TRBD2 (5 bases). This CDR3 is built from 15 residues. The V gene lost 4 bases and the J gene lost 4 bases, with 16 bases spanning the gap. Germline CDR1 reads MDHEN; CDR2 reads SYDVKM. This CDR3 reads CASSSPGEGRETQYF. The CDR3 nucleotides are TGTGCCAGCAGTTCCCCAGGAGAGGGTCGAGAGACCCAGTACTTC. The variable domain in full, completed from reference TRBV28 and TRBJ2-5, reads DVKVTQSSRYLVKRTGEKVFLECVQDMDHENMFWYRQDPGLGLRLIYFSYDVKMKEKGDIPEGYSVSREKKERFSLILESASTNQTSMYLCASSSPGEGRETQYFGPGTRLLVL.

V gene TRBV5-1 combines with J gene TRBJ2-2; 7 nucleotides align to TRBD2. After removal of 4 bases from V and 5 bases from J, the junction contained 5 bases not matched to a gene. Germline CDR1 reads SGHRS; CDR2 reads YFSETQ. The CDR3 sequence is 14 residues long. CDR3 sequence: CASSPSGETGELFF. The CDR3 DNA is TGCGCCAGCAGCCCCAGCGGGGAAACCGGGGAGCTGTTTTTT.

The rearrangement uses TRBV30 and TRBJ1-1; D is perhaps TRBD1 (5 bases). This CDR3 is 12 amino acids long. Trimming left V 8 bases short and J 10 bases short, with 20 bases between. Germline loops: CDR1 GTSNPN, CDR2 SVGIG (reference sequence). The CDR3 DNA reads TGTGCCACCTACGGGGGGGAATTGGTAGCTTTCTTT. Its protein is CATYGGELVAFF.

The V and J genes are TRBV6-5 and TRBJ1-1; D ambiguous. CDR1 and CDR2 from the germline V gene are MNHEY and SVGAGI. V gave up 6 bases and J gave up 5 bases, with 13 bases separating them. The CDR3 consists of 13 residues. CDR3 sequence (DNA): TGTGCCAGCAGGAGGGCCCGCATAACTGAAGCTTTCTTT. This gives the protein CASRRARITEAFF.

The J gene is TRBJ1-6, the V gene TRBV4-3; no firm D call. This CDR3 contains 20 residues. The germline gives CDR1 LGHNA, CDR2 YSLEER. The V gene lost 0 bases and the J gene lost 0 bases, with 18 bases spanning the gap. Here the CDR3 reads CASSQEKTATGSSYNSPLHF. The CDR3 nucleotides read TGCGCCAGCAGCCAAGAGAAGACGGCGACGGGGAGCTCCTATAATTCACCCCTCCACTTT.

This chain uses TRBV5-1 with TRBJ2-7; 7 positions match TRBD1. Germline V CDR1 and CDR2: SGHRS, YFSETQ. This CDR3 region has 15 residues. J was trimmed by 0 bases and V by 2 bases; bases with no gene match: 5. The CDR3 sequence: CASSLGQASSYEQYF. CDR3 DNA sequence: TGCGCCAGCAGCTTAGGACAGGCCAGCTCCTACGAGCAGTACTTC.

The chain recombines TRBV11-3 with TRBJ2-2, with D possibly TRBD2 on 6 matching bases. With 1 base removed from V and 2 bases from J, the gap between germline ends came to 14 bases. The length of the CDR3 is 17 residues. Germline V gene lookup returns CDR1 SGHNT and CDR2 YENEEA. CDR3 nucleotides: TGTGCCAGCAGCTTAGGGGCGGGAACCCTAAACACCGGGGAGCTGTTTTTT. This codes for CASSLGAGTLNTGELFF.

The J gene is TRBJ1-2, the V gene TRBV27, with D possibly matching TRBD1 (6 bases). CDR1 MNHEY and CDR2 SMNVEV come from the germline V gene (reference sequence). V lost 6 bases and J 3 bases, leaving 14 bases between the germline ends. CDR3 length: 14 amino acids. CDR3 protein: CASRQGLRDYGYTF. The CDR3 region has the DNA TGTGCCAGCAGGCAGGGGCTGAGGGACTATGGCTACACCTTC.

The V call is TRBV19, the J call TRBJ1-5, with a tentative D call TRBD1 (6 bases). V was trimmed by 2 bases and J by 4 bases, leaving 12 bases between them. The CDR3 is 15 residues long. Germline-derived CDR1 and CDR2 are LNHDA and SQIVND (reference sequence). The CDR3 reads CASSINQQGNQPQHF. The CDR3, as DNA: TGTGCCAGTAGTATAAACCAACAGGGAAATCAGCCCCAGCATTTT.

The V call is TRBV6-5, the J call TRBJ2-2; 8 nucleotides align to TRBD1. V lost 6 bases to trimming and J lost 2 bases; unmatched junction nucleotides: 5. Looked up from germline, CDR1 is MNHEY and CDR2 is SVGAGI. The CDR3 extends over 15 amino acids. The CDR3 DNA reads TGTGCCAGCAGGACAGGACAGGGCAACACCGGGGAGCTGTTTTTT. Its protein is CASRTGQGNTGELFF.

The chain has TRBV11-2 and TRBJ2-7; the D gene is possibly TRBD2 (6 bases). CDR3 size: 12 residues. Germline loops: CDR1 SGHAT, CDR2 FQNNGV. V was pared by 2 bases and J by 6 bases, with 8 bases between. The CDR3 DNA reads as TGTGCCAGCAGCTTACTCGGGGGCGAGCAGTACGTC. Translation: CASSLLGGEQYV.

This rearrangement joins TRBV7-9 to TRBJ2-1; D perhaps matches TRBD2 (7 bases). The V end was cut by 0 bases, the J end by 4 bases, with 13 bases between. Germline CDR1 is SEHNR and CDR2 is FQNEAQ (reference sequence). The CDR3 spans 16 residues. CDR3 residues: CASSLAGGPSYNEQFF. CDR3 sequence (DNA): TGTGCCAGCAGCTTAGCGGGGGGGCCTTCGTACAATGAGCAGTTCTTC. The whole variable domain, remainder taken from reference TRBV7-9 and TRBJ2-1, is DTGVSQNPRHKITKRGQNVTFRCDPISEHNRLYWYRQTLGQGPEFLTYFQNEAQLEKSRLLSDRFSAERPKGSFSTLEIQRTEQGDSAMYLCASSLAGGPSYNEQFFGPGTRLTVL.

Only one count was recorded for this clone. The chain has TRBV5-1 and TRBJ2-2, with TRBD2 matching 10 bases. In germline, CDR1 is SGHRS, CDR2 YFSETQ. The trim removed 3 bases at V and 6 bases at J, leaving 2 bases unmatched. The CDR3 covers 14 residues. CDR3 sequence (DNA): TGCGCCAGCAGCTACGGGACTAGCGCCGGGGAGCTGTTTTTT. It translates to CASSYGTSAGELFF.

The chain joins TRBV4-1 to TRBJ2-5, with D perhaps matching TRBD1 (5 bases). V was pared by 1 base and J by 3 bases, with 12 bases between. Germline V gene data show CDR1 as MGHRA and CDR2 as YSYEKL. The CDR3 has 15 amino acids. CDR3 bases: TGCGCCAGCAGCCAAGTTTCTCAGGGTAAAGAGACCCAGTACTTC. This encodes CASSQVSQGKETQYF.

This clone was detected a few times. The chain carries TRBV4-3 and TRBJ1-6; tentative D call: TRBD1 (5 bases). The V and J ends lost 3 bases and 2 bases respectively, with 11 bases between them. Germline loops: CDR1 LGHNA, CDR2 YSLEER. The CDR3 sequence is 16 residues long. As DNA, the CDR3 is TGCGCCAGCAGCCAGGGGGGTGCGACCTATAATTCACCCCTCCACTTT. It is translated as CASSQGGATYNSPLHF.

V and J are TRBV6-6 and TRBJ1-6; possible D gene TRBD1, 5 bases. Looked up from germline, CDR1 is MNHNY and CDR2 is SVGAGI (reference sequence). The CDR3 is 14 amino acids. Trimming shortened V by 2 bases and J by 4 bases, and 6 bases separated the two germline ends. The CDR3 DNA is TGTGCCAGCAGTTACGACAGTTATAATTCACCCCTCCACTTT. This sequence encodes CASSYDSYNSPLHF.

V gene TRBV7-9 combines with J gene TRBJ2-2; D is undetermined. V lost 5 bases and J lost 3, with 19 bases in between. From germline, CDR1 is SEHNR and CDR2 FQNEAQ (reference sequence). The CDR3 consists of 17 residues. The DNA for the CDR3 is TGTGCCAGCAGCCCAGCAGGATGGGCTCTGGACACCGGGGAGCTGTTTTTT. Translated: CASSPAGWALDTGELFF.

The V gene is TRBV11-2, the J gene TRBJ2-2, with D possibly TRBD2 on 5 matching bases. V was shortened by 5 bases and J by 1 base, with 11 bases between the two germline ends. The germline V gene has CDR1 SGHAT and CDR2 FQNNGV. The CDR3 is 15 amino acids. In DNA, the CDR3 is TGTGCCAGCAGCCGGACTCTCAAGAACACCGGGGAGCTGTTTTTT. This encodes CASSRTLKNTGELFF.

CDR3 nucleotide sequence: TGTGCCAGCAGCTTAAGGCGCGGCGGGGCGAACACCGGGGAGCTGTTTTTT. Translation: CASSLRRGGANTGELFF. The J gene is TRBJ2-2, the V gene TRBV7-2; D is possibly TRBD2 (6 bases). Trimming removed 2 bases from V and 0 bases from J, with 13 bases in between. The CDR3 has 17 amino acids. Germline CDR1 SGHTA, CDR2 FQGNSA. The complete variable domain, with remaining parts taken from reference TRBV7-2 and TRBJ2-2, reads GAGVSQSPSNKVTEKGKDVELRCDPISGHTALYWYRQSLGQGLEFLIYFQGNSAPDKSGLPSDRFSAERTGGSVSTLTIQRTQQEDSAVYLCASSLRRGGANTGELFFGEGSRLTVL.

With regard to this clone: The sample contains more than one DNA sequence encoding this CDR3. V and J are TRBV9 and TRBJ2-7, with 8 bases that match TRBD1. This CDR3 contains 14 residues. V shed 1 base and J 2 bases; nucleotides not matched to a gene: 2. Germline V gene sequence: CDR1 SGDLS, CDR2 YYNGEE. The CDR3 DNA sequence: TGTGCCAGCAGCGTAAGGGACAGGCCCTACGAGCAGTACTTC. Translating gives CASSVRDRPYEQYF. Based on the CDR3 plus reference TRBV9 and TRBJ2-7, the full variable domain is DSGVTQTPKHLITATGQRVTLRCSPRSGDLSVYWYQQSLDQGLQFLIQYYNGEERAKGNILERFSAQQFPDLHSELNLSSLELGDSALYFCASSVRDRPYEQYFGPGTRLTVT.

This clone has only one observation. This chain uses TRBV7-9 with TRBJ2-5; tentative D call: TRBD2 (6 bases). This CDR3 is built from 14 residues. The V end lost 3 bases, the J end lost 1 base, and 9 bases lay between the germline ends. Germline V CDR1 and CDR2: SEHNR, FQNEAQ (reference sequence). CDR3 amino acids: CASSFSGSQETQYF. CDR3 coding DNA: TGTGCCAGCAGCTTTAGCGGCAGCCAAGAGACCCAGTACTTC.

V usage is TRBV9 and J usage is TRBJ1-5; no reliable D call. Between the trimmed V and J ends, which lost 0 bases and 11 bases, there was a span of 12 bases. CDR1 SGDLS and CDR2 YYNGEE come from the germline V gene. CDR3 size: 13 residues. For the CDR3, the DNA is TGTGCCAGCAGCGTAGGGACTACGACGACCCAGCATTTT. Encoded protein: CASSVGTTTTQHF.

The chain has TRBV19 and TRBJ2-7; 7 positions match TRBD1. This CDR3 has 15 amino acids. Unmatched junction bases numbered 6, after V lost 4 bases and J lost 0 bases. Germline V gives CDR1 LNHDA, CDR2 SQIVND (reference sequence). Here the CDR3 DNA reads TGTGCCAGTAGTACCCAGCAGGGGGTCTCCTACGAGCAGTACTTC. Its translation is CASSTQQGVSYEQYF. The entire variable domain, with the rest obtained from reference TRBV19 and TRBJ2-7, is as follows: DGGITQSPKYLFRKEGQNVTLSCEQNLNHDAMYWYRQDPGQGLRLIYYSQIVNDFQKGDIAEGYSVSREKKESFPLTVTSAQKNPTAFYLCASSTQQGVSYEQYFGPGTRLTVT.

This chain connects TRBV5-1 to TRBJ2-1, with 10 bases that match TRBD1. Germline values: CDR1 SGHRS, CDR2 YFSETQ. With 0 bases clipped from V and 4 bases from J, the junction kept 4 bases outside the gene matches. The CDR3 has 16 amino acids. CDR3 sequence: CASSLAGDRGYNEQFF. The CDR3 bases are TGCGCCAGCAGCTTGGCGGGGGACAGGGGATACAATGAGCAGTTCTTC.

The rearrangement uses TRBV7-2 and TRBJ2-7; D is unresolved. The V gene's germline CDR1 is SGHTA and CDR2 FQGNSA. V dropped 5 bases and J dropped 6 bases, with 14 bases sitting between them. The CDR3 runs to 13 residues. This chain's CDR3 is CASSPARSGEQYF. The CDR3 coding sequence is TGTGCCAGCAGCCCTGCTCGGTCTGGCGAGCAGTACTTC.